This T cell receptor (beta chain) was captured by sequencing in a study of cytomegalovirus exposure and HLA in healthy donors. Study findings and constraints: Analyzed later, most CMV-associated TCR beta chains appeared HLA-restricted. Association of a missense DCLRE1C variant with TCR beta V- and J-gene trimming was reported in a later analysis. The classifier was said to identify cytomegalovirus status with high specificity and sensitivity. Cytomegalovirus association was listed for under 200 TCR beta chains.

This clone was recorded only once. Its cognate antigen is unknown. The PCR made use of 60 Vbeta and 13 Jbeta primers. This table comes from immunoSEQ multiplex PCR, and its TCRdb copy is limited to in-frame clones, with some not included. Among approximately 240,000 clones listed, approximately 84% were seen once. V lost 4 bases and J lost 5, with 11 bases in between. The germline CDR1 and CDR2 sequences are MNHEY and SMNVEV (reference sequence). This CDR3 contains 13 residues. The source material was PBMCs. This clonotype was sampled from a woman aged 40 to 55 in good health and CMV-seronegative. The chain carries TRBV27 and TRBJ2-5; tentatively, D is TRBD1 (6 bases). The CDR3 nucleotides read TGTGCCAGCAGTTCCGACAGGTTCGAGACCCAGTACTTC. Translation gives CASSSDRFETQYF.